The 21 T cell receptor beta chains reported below all come from one sample, sequenced in a study of ipilimumab plus nivolumab after autologous stem cell transplantation. Clones were sequenced by immunoSEQ multiplex PCR, and TCRdb holds only the in-frame ones, with some missing. The data hold 15,000 to 20,000 clones, with around 82% observed a single time. The specimen comprised PBMCs, sampled in a trial of ipilimumab plus nivolumab as post-transplant consolidation. Receptors originate from a male donor with diffuse large B-cell lymphoma.

The chain joins TRBV6-1 to TRBJ2-7; no definite D call. Germline assignment: CDR1 MNHNS and CDR2 SASEGT. Trimming stripped 3 bases from V and 3 bases from J, with 6 bases between. The CDR3 runs 12 residues. The chain's CDR3 is CASSEVFYEQYF. CDR3 coding DNA: TGTGCCAGCAGTGAGGTATTCTACGAGCAGTACTTC.

The V and J genes are TRBV4-1 and TRBJ2-6; a weak D match, TRBD2 (6 bases). The germline CDR1 and CDR2 sequences are MGHRA and YSYEKL. There are 20 residues in the CDR3. V lost 6 bases and J lost 2, with 26 bases in between. The DNA for the CDR3 is TGCGCCAGCAGACGAACGGCCCCGCGGGACGGGGAAACTGGGGCCAACGTCCTGACTTTC. This sequence encodes CASRRTAPRDGETGANVLTF.

V and J are TRBV27 and TRBJ1-2, with no clear D. CDR1 and CDR2 (germline): MNHEY, SMNVEV (reference sequence). This CDR3 region has 14 residues. Trimming stripped 4 bases from V and 2 bases from J, with 11 bases between. The CDR3 DNA follows: TGTGCCAGCAGTTCCAACGGGATGAACTATGGCTACACCTTC. It is translated as CASSSNGMNYGYTF.

This clone appeared a single time. J is TRBJ1-5 and V is TRBV18, with D possibly being TRBD1 (5 bases). The CDR3 contains 15 residues. V was cut by 0 bases and J by 0 bases, with 6 bases left in between. Germline CDR1 KGHSH, CDR2 LQKENI. CDR3 amino acids: CASSPPGVSNQPQHF. CDR3 sequence (DNA): TGTGCCAGCTCACCACCGGGGGTTAGCAATCAGCCCCAGCATTTT.

This clone was observed a few times. CDR3 DNA sequence: TGTGCCAGCAGGAGACATGGAGGCTTTGTCGAGGGCACTGAAGCTTTCTTT. It yields the protein CASRRHGGFVEGTEAFF. This chain links TRBV7-9 with TRBJ1-1; D not resolved. The germline CDR1 and CDR2 sequences are SEHNR and FQNEAQ (reference sequence). There are 17 residues in the CDR3. V lost 6 bases and J lost 4, with 24 bases in between.

The CDR3: CASSEDTSSGNTIYF. Here the CDR3 DNA reads TGTGCCAGCAGTGAAGACACGAGCTCTGGAAACACCATATATTTT. The chain combines TRBV2 with TRBJ1-3, with unresolved D. Trimming stripped 1 base from V and 0 bases from J, with 7 bases between. The CDR3 is 15 amino acids. Germline CDR1 SNHLY, CDR2 FYNNEI.

This clone was detected a few times. The chain combines TRBV2 with TRBJ1-4; D unclear. Trimming pared 10 bases from V and 6 bases from J, leaving 9 bases between. This CDR3 has 11 residues. Per the germline V gene, CDR1 is SNHLY and CDR2 is FYNNEI. The CDR3 DNA sequence: TGTGCCATTAGACTGGATGAAAAACTGTTTTTT. Protein product: CAIRLDEKLFF.

This clone was recorded only once. The rearrangement links TRBV5-1 to TRBJ2-5, with unresolved D. Germline CDR1 is SGHRS and CDR2 is YFSETQ. V lost 0 bases and J 2 bases, leaving 5 bases between the germline ends. The CDR3 runs to 13 residues. The CDR3 loop reads CASSLGGQETQYF. CDR3 in DNA: TGCGCCAGCAGCTTGGGCGGACAAGAGACCCAGTACTTC.

The chain recombines TRBV2 with TRBJ2-4; TRBD2 agrees at 8 bases. V lost 6 bases to trimming and J lost 0 bases; unmatched junction nucleotides: 7. The CDR3 contains 16 residues. Germline lookup yields CDR1 SNHLY and CDR2 FYNNEI. The CDR3 DNA reads as TGTGCCAGCAGCGCCCCGGGGGGGGTAGCCAAAAACATTCAGTACTTC. Its protein is CASSAPGGVAKNIQYF.

The V gene is TRBV6-6, the J gene TRBJ2-3; no clear D. CDR1 and CDR2 (germline): MNHNY, SVGAGI (reference sequence). The CDR3 is 13 residues long. The V end was cut by 6 bases, the J end by 1 base, with 8 bases between. For the CDR3, the DNA is TGTGCCAGCAGCCCGCTGGGCACAGATACGCAGTATTTT. Its protein is CASSPLGTDTQYF.

J is TRBJ2-7 and V is TRBV29-1; perhaps TRBD2 as D (6 bases). The CDR3 spans 13 residues. Trimming cost V 1 base and J 4 bases, with 11 bases left between them. Germline V gene sequence: CDR1 SQVTM, CDR2 ANQGSEA. CDR3 residues: CSVEGAGTYEQYF. The CDR3 DNA reads TGCAGCGTTGAAGGGGCCGGGACTTACGAGCAGTACTTC.

This chain connects TRBV7-2 to TRBJ2-7; D is possibly TRBD2 (5 bases). The V gene's germline CDR1 is SGHTA and CDR2 FQGNSA. V lost 1 base to trimming and J lost 7 bases, with 17 bases between them. CDR3 size: 15 residues. CDR3 sequence reads: CASSLEALVSGEQYF. In nucleotides, the CDR3 is TGTGCCAGCAGCTTAGAGGCACTAGTCTCAGGAGAGCAGTACTTC.

This rearrangement joins TRBV5-4 to TRBJ2-5, with D possibly TRBD2 on 6 matching bases. The CDR3 consists of 13 residues. V was pared by 5 bases and J by 2 bases, with 10 bases between. CDR1 and CDR2 (germline): SGHNT, YYREEE (reference sequence). The CDR3 DNA is TGTGCCAGCAGTCGGGGGTCACAAGAGACCCAGTACTTC. Residues: CASSRGSQETQYF.

This clone has only a few counts. The chain links TRBV2 to TRBJ1-1; weak D call: TRBD1 (6 bases). CDR1 and CDR2 (germline): SNHLY, FYNNEI. V dropped 7 bases and J dropped 0 bases, with 9 bases sitting between them. The CDR3 covers 13 residues. CDR3 in amino acids: CASKGQLNTEAFF. The CDR3 DNA reads as TGTGCCAGCAAAGGACAGTTGAACACTGAAGCTTTCTTT.

The chain combines TRBV5-6 with TRBJ2-5; 7 bases match TRBD2. The CDR3 spans 15 residues. Germline CDR1 SGHDT, CDR2 YYEEEE. V shed 0 bases and J 1 base; nucleotides not matched to a gene: 3. The CDR3 region has the DNA TGTGCCAGCAGCTTGGAGCGGGGATTCCAAGAGACCCAGTACTTC. As protein: CASSLERGFQETQYF.

The table lists this clone with a count of one. The chain is built from TRBV7-8 and TRBJ2-5; D is perhaps TRBD1 or TRBD2 (6 bases each). Looked up from germline, CDR1 is SGHVS and CDR2 is FQNEAQ. V was shortened by 5 bases and J by 1 base, with 8 bases between the two germline ends. This CDR3 comprises 13 residues. The CDR3, as DNA: TGTGCCAGCAGCGGGGGGCCCCAAGAGACCCAGTACTTC. It codes for CASSGGPQETQYF.

The J gene is TRBJ1-1, the V gene TRBV6-1; D ambiguous. Germline V gene sequence: CDR1 MNHNS, CDR2 SASEGT. With 3 bases removed from V and 3 bases from J, the gap between germline ends came to 17 bases. This CDR3 is 16 amino acids long. CDR3 DNA: TGTGCCAGCAGTGAGGGGTTCGGGTTGCTGGACACTGAAGCTTTCTTT. Translated, it gives CASSEGFGLLDTEAFF.

The CDR3 spells CASSEGAQPQHF. DNA for the CDR3: TGTGCCAGCAGTGAGGGGGCACAGCCCCAGCATTTT. The genes are TRBV28 and TRBJ1-5; 7 nucleotides align to TRBD1. This CDR3 contains 12 residues. Unmatched junction bases numbered 2, after V lost 5 bases and J lost 7 bases. Germline loops: CDR1 MDHEN, CDR2 SYDVKM.

The CDR3 nucleotides are TGCAGTGCTAGTGCGGACTATGGCTACACCTTC. Encoded protein: CSASADYGYTF. The chain carries TRBV20-1 and TRBJ1-2; no clear D. This CDR3 has 11 residues. CDR1 and CDR2 (germline): DFQATT, SNEGSKA (reference sequence). V lost 3 bases to trimming and J lost 3 bases, with 5 bases between them.

The gene calls are TRBV5-4 and TRBJ2-1; 7 bases map to TRBD2. The J segment lost 10 bases and the V segment lost 4 bases, leaving 8 bases of the junction unmatched. CDR1 is SGHNT and CDR2 is YYREEE in the germline V gene (reference sequence). The CDR3 is made up of 13 amino acids. The CDR3, as DNA: TGTGCCAGCAGCCCGTCCGCGGGGGAAGAGCAGTTCTTC. Its translation: CASSPSAGEEQFF.

In its sample, this clone was seen a few times. The chain has TRBV5-1 and TRBJ2-3; possibly TRBD1 or TRBD2 for D (5 bases each). Germline lookup yields CDR1 SGHRS and CDR2 YFSETQ. CDR3 length equals 14 residues. With 3 bases removed from V and 6 bases from J, the gap between germline ends came to 14 bases. In DNA, the CDR3 is TGCGCCAGCAGCTCCGGGGCTATTTCGGATACGCAGTATTTT. Protein sequence: CASSSGAISDTQYF. The full variable domain, in which reference TRBV5-1 and TRBJ2-3 provide the parts outside the CDR3, is KAGVTQTPRYLIKTRGQQVTLSCSPISGHRSVSWYQQTPGQGLQFLFEYFSETQRNKGNFPGRFSGRQFSNSRSEMNVSTLELGDSALYLCASSSGAISDTQYFGPGTRLTVL.